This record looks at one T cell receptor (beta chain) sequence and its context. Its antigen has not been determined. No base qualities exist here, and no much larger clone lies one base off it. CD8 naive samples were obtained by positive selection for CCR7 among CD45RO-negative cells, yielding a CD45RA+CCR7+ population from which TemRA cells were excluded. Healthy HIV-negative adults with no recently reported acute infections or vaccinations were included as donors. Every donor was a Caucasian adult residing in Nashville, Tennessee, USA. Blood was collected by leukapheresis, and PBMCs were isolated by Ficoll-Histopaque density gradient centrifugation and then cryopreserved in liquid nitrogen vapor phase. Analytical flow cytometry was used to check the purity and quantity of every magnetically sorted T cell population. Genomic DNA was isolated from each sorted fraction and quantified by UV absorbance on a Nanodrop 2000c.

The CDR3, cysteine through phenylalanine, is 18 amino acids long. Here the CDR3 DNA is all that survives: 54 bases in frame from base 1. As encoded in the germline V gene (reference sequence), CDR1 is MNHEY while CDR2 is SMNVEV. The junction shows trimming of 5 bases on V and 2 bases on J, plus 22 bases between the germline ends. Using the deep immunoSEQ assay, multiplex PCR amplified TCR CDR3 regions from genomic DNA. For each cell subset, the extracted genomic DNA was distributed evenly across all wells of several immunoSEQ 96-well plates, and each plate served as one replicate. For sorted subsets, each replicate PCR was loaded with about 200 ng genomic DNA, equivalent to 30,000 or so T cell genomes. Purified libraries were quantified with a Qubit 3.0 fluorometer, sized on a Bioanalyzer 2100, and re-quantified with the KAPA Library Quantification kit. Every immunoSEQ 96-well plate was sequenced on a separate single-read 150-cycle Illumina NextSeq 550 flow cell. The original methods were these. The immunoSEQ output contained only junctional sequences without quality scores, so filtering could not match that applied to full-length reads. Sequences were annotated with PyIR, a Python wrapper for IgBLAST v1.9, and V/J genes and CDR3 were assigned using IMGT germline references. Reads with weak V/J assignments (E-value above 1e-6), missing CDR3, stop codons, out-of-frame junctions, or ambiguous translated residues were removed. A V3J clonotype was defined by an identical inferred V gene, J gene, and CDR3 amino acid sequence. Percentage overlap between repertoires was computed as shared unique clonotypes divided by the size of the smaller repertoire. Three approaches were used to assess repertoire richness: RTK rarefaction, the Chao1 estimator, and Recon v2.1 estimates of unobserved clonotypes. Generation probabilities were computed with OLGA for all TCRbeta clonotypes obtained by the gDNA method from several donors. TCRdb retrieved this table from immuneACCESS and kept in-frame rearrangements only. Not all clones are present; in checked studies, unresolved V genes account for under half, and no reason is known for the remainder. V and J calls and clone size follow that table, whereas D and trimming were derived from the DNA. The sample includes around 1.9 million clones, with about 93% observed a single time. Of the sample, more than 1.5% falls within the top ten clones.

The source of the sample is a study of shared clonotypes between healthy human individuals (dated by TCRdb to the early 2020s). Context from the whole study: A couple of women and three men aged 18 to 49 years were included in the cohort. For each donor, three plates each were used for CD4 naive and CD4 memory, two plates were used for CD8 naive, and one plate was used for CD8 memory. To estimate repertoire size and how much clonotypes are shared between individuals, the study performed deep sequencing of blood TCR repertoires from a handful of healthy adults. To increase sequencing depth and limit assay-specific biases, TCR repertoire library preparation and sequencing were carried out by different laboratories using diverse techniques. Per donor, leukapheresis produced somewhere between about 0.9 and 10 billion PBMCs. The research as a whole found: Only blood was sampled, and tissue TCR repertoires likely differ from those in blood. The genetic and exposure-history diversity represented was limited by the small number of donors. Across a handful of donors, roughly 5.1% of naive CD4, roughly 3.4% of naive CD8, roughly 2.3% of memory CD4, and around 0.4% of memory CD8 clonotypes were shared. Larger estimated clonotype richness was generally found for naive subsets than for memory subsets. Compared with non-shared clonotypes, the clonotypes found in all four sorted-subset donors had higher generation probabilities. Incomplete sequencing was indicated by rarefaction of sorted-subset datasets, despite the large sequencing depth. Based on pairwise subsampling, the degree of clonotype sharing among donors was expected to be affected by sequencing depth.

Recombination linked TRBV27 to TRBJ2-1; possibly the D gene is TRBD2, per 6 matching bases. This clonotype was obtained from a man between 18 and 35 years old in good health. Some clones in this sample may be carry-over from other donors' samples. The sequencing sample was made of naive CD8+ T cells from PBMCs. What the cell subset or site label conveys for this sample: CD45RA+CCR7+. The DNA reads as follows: TGTGCCAGCAGTCACGAGCAGGGAATACCTAGCGCCTACAATGAGCAGTTCTTC. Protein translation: CASSHEQGIPSAYNEQFF.